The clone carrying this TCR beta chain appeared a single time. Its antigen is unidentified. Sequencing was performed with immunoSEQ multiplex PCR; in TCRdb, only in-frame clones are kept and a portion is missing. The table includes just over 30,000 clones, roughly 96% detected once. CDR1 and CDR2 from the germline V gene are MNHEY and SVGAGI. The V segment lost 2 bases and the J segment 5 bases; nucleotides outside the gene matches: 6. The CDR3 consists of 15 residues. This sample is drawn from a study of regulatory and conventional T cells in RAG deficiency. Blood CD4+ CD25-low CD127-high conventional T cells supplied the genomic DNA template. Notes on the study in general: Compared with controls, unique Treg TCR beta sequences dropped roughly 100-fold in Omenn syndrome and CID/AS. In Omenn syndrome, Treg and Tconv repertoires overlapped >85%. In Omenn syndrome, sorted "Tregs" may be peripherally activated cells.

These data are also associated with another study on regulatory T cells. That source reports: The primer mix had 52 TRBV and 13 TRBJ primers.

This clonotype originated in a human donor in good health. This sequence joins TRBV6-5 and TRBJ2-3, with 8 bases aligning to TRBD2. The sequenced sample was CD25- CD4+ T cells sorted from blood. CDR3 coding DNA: TGTGCCAGCAGTTACCCGGGGGGGGTAGGAGATACGCAGTATTTT. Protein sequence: CASSYPGGVGDTQYF.